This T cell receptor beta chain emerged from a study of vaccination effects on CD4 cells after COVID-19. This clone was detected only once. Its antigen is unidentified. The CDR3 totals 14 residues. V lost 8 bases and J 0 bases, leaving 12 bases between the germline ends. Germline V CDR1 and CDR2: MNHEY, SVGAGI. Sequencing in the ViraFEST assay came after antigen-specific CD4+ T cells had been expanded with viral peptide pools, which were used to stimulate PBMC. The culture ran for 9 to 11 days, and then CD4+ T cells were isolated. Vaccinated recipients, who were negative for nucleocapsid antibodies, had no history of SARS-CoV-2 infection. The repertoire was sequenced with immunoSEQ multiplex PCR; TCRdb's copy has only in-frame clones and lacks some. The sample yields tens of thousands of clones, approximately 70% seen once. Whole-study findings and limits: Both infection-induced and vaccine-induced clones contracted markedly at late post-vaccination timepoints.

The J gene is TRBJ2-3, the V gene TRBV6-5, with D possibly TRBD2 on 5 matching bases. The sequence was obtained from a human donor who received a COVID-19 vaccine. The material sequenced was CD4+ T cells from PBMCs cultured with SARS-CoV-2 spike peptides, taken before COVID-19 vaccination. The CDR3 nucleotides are TGTGCCAGCTCTAGCCCCAGTAGCACAGATACGCAGTATTTT. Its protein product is CASSSPSSTDTQYF.